These 16 T cell receptor beta chains share one sample of origin, sequenced in a study of blood T cell repertoires in COVID-19. Here immunoSEQ multiplex PCR was the method, and the copy in TCRdb shows in-frame clones only, minus some. The sample has roughly 200,000 clones, 80% to 90% seen once. Sequencing was carried out using PBMCs or T cells enriched from blood (not recorded which). The source of these receptors is a woman in her 50s in a cohort exposed to, infected with or recovered from COVID-19 (not recorded which).

This chain joins TRBV25-1 and TRBJ1-4; D may be TRBD1 (5 bases). This CDR3 region has 13 residues. Germline V CDR1 and CDR2: MGHDK, SYGVNS. The ends were cut back, 4 bases at V and 8 bases at J, with 11 bases in the middle. CDR3 residues: CASSGQGWEKLFF. Here the CDR3 DNA reads TGTGCCAGCAGTGGCCAGGGCTGGGAAAAACTGTTTTTT.

This chain links TRBV30 with TRBJ1-2; D not certain. V was cut by 2 bases and J by 1 base, with 14 bases left in between. In germline, CDR1 is GTSNPN, CDR2 SVGIG (reference sequence). This CDR3 spans 15 amino acids. CDR3: CAWSRPGDFNYGYTF. CDR3 nucleotides: TGTGCCTGGAGTCGCCCCGGTGATTTTAACTATGGCTACACCTTC.

This clone was counted only a few times. The chain uses TRBV7-3 and TRBJ2-1; possible D gene TRBD2, 7 bases. Germline values: CDR1 SGHTA, CDR2 FQGTGA. The CDR3 has 15 residues. V gave up 1 base and J gave up 4 bases, with 11 bases separating them. In nucleotides, the CDR3 is TGTGCCAGCAGCTTAAGCGGGGGCCGATACAATGAGCAGTTCTTC. The encoded protein is CASSLSGGRYNEQFF.

The chain couples TRBV27 to TRBJ1-5; D might be TRBD1 (6 bases). CDR1 is MNHEY and CDR2 is SMNVEV in the germline V gene (reference sequence). The CDR3 totals 15 residues. V was trimmed by 1 base and J by 4 bases, leaving 11 bases between them. CDR3 protein: CASSLWGQANQPQHF. The CDR3 DNA follows: TGTGCCAGCAGTTTATGGGGACAAGCAAATCAGCCCCAGCATTTT.

The CDR3 loop is CAAAPQGAYEQYF. CDR3 nucleotides: TGTGCCGCCGCACCGCAGGGGGCCTACGAGCAGTACTTC. This chain uses TRBV10-3 with TRBJ2-7; 7 bases are a match to TRBD1. Germline lookup yields CDR1 ENHRY and CDR2 SYGVKD. CDR3 length: 13 amino acids. Germline trimming cut 11 bases from V and 2 bases from J; bases unmatched to any gene: 9.

This chain connects TRBV7-2 to TRBJ1-2; 8 bases agree with TRBD1. From germline, CDR1 is SGHTA and CDR2 FQGNSA. The length of the CDR3 is 14 residues. Trimming cost V 5 bases and J 8 bases; bases outside gene matches: 10. The CDR3 coding sequence is TGTGCCAGCAGCATCCTTCAGGGGGCTGGGGGCTACACCTTC. This gives the protein CASSILQGAGGYTF.

V gene TRBV28 combines with J gene TRBJ1-2; D gene ambiguous. The CDR3 is 13 residues long. Germline V lookup: CDR1 MDHEN, CDR2 SYDVKM. V was clipped by 4 bases and J by 1 base, with 7 bases between them. Written as DNA, the CDR3 is TGTGCCAGCAGTTCGACTGGTAACTATGGCTACACCTTC. Its translation is CASSSTGNYGYTF.

The rearrangement uses TRBV9 and TRBJ1-2; D gene ambiguous. This CDR3 is built from 17 residues. CDR1 SGDLS and CDR2 YYNGEE come from the germline V gene. V lost 3 bases and J 1 base, leaving 19 bases between the germline ends. CDR3 protein: CASSDTNYGGVNYGYTF. CDR3 bases: TGTGCCAGCAGCGATACAAACTACGGCGGAGTTAACTATGGCTACACCTTC.

The chain recombines TRBV6-5 with TRBJ1-2; the D is unclear. With 0 bases removed from V and 4 bases from J, the gap between germline ends came to 12 bases. Germline V gene data show CDR1 as MNHEY and CDR2 as SVGAGI. This CDR3 spans 15 amino acids. CDR3 in amino acids: CASSYSSVKSYGYTF. CDR3 DNA: TGTGCCAGCAGTTACTCGAGTGTTAAGTCCTATGGCTACACCTTC.

The chain recombines TRBV28 with TRBJ1-4; D gene unclear. Per germline, CDR1 MDHEN and CDR2 SYDVKM. V lost 5 bases and J 0 bases, leaving 13 bases between the germline ends. This CDR3 has 16 residues. CDR3 DNA sequence: TGTGCCAGCAGTCCTCTAGAGCCCGCAACTAATGAAAAACTGTTTTTT. Translated: CASSPLEPATNEKLFF.

The genes are TRBV3-1 (or the pseudogene TRBV3-2) and TRBJ2-7; 12 bases are shared with TRBD1. CDR3 length: 19 residues. Germline assignment: CDR1 LGHDT and CDR2 YNNKEL (reference sequence). With 6 bases clipped from V and 3 bases from J, the junction kept 18 bases outside the gene matches. CDR3 sequence (DNA): TGTGCCAGCAGGGAAAAGCCACCGGGACAGGGGGCGTCTAGCTACGAGCAGTACTTC. This gives the protein CASREKPPGQGASSYEQYF.

This chain uses TRBV4-1 with TRBJ1-1, with 10 bases fitting TRBD1. The CDR3 length is 15 residues. J gave up 4 bases and V 0 bases, and 2 bases lay outside the gene matches. The germline gives CDR1 MGHRA, CDR2 YSYEKL. The CDR3 here is CASSQETGGVTEAFF. Written as DNA, the CDR3 is TGCGCCAGCAGCCAAGAGACAGGGGGCGTCACTGAAGCTTTCTTT.

This clone was detected once. The CDR3 reads CASSVTPVQPDSEQYF. The CDR3 DNA is TGTGCCAGCAGCGTAACCCCGGTACAGCCGGACTCCGAGCAGTACTTC. The genes are TRBV9 and TRBJ2-7; possible D gene TRBD2, 5 bases. The germline V and J ends were trimmed by 1 base and 6 bases, with 20 bases remaining between them. Germline loops: CDR1 SGDLS, CDR2 YYNGEE. The CDR3 covers 16 residues.

V usage is TRBV30 and J usage is TRBJ1-2; no firm D call. Germline V gene sequence: CDR1 GTSNPN, CDR2 SVGIG (reference sequence). The ends were cut back, 1 base at V and 4 bases at J, with 10 bases in the middle. The CDR3 runs 13 residues. The CDR3 DNA reads as TGTGCCTGGAGTGGGCAGGTTGGCTATGGCTACACCTTC. Translation: CAWSGQVGYGYTF. The variable domain in full, with the rest retrieved from reference TRBV30 and TRBJ1-2, is SQTIHQWPATLVQPVGSPLSLECTVEGTSNPNLYWYRQAAGRGLQLLFYSVGIGQISSEVPQNLSASRPQDRQFILSSKKLLLSDSGFYLCAWSGQVGYGYTFGSGTRLTVV.

V usage is TRBV7-9 and J usage is TRBJ2-2; the D gene is possibly TRBD1 (5 bases). The CDR3 has 14 amino acids. Trimming left V 4 bases short and J 2 bases short, with 8 bases between. Per germline, CDR1 SEHNR and CDR2 FQNEAQ (reference sequence). The CDR3 is CASSSTANTGELFF. CDR3 in DNA: TGTGCCAGCAGCTCGACAGCTAACACCGGGGAGCTGTTTTTT.

This clone has only one observation. The rearrangement joins TRBV11-2 to TRBJ2-3; 10 bases fit TRBD2. Germline CDR1 is SGHAT and CDR2 is FQNNGV. This CDR3 contains 17 residues. V lost 3 bases and J lost 3; bases outside the gene matches: 9. The CDR3 sequence is CASSFTSGVFRTDTQYF. The CDR3 nucleotides are TGTGCCAGCAGCTTTACTAGCGGGGTTTTTAGGACAGATACGCAGTATTTT.